This passage covers 32 T cell receptor beta chains from one sample sequenced in a study of T cell responses to AZD1222 COVID-19 vaccine. Method: immunoSEQ multiplex PCR; TCRdb's copy keeps in-frame clones and lacks some. The sample yields 130,000 or so clones, 70% to 90% seen once. Source: peripheral blood, taken on day 0 of AZD1222 vaccination. The source is an adult in good health.

This sequence joins TRBV2 and TRBJ1-2; D might be TRBD1 (6 bases). The CDR3 spans 15 residues. V lost 7 bases and J 4 bases, leaving 19 bases between the germline ends. Per the germline V gene, CDR1 is SNHLY and CDR2 is FYNNEI. In DNA form, the CDR3 reads TGTGCCAGCATGCAGGGGCAGGGGTACAGCTATGGCTACACCTTC. It is translated as CASMQGQGYSYGYTF.

The chain has TRBV7-9 and TRBJ1-2; unclear D gene. The CDR3 length is 11 residues. The V and J ends lost 8 bases and 3 bases respectively, with 7 bases between them. The V gene's germline CDR1 is SEHNR and CDR2 FQNEAQ (reference sequence). CDR3 sequence: CASGPDYGYTF. CDR3 bases: TGTGCCAGCGGGCCGGACTATGGCTACACCTTC.

V is TRBV29-1 and J is TRBJ1-1; D ambiguous. This CDR3 spans 12 amino acids. The germline gives CDR1 SQVTM, CDR2 ANQGSEA. Between the trimmed V and J ends, which lost 4 bases and 4 bases, there was a span of 10 bases. The chain's CDR3 is CSVVGGSTEAFF. CDR3 nucleotides: TGCAGCGTTGTAGGAGGGAGCACTGAAGCTTTCTTT.

The count of this clone is one. The chain uses TRBV3-1 (or the pseudogene TRBV3-2) and TRBJ1-1; no firm D call. Trimming removed 1 base at V and 12 bases at J, with 15 bases between. The CDR3 has 13 amino acids. Looked up from germline, CDR1 is LGHDT and CDR2 is YNNKEL (reference sequence). The CDR3 nucleotides are TGTGCCAGCAGCCAAGTGGGAGGCACCGGGACTTTCTTT. Amino acids: CASSQVGGTGTFF.

This chain connects TRBV28 to TRBJ1-1; TRBD1 is a possible D gene (6 bases). CDR3 length: 15 residues. Trimming removed 3 bases from V and 5 bases from J, with 16 bases in between. Germline lookup yields CDR1 MDHEN and CDR2 SYDVKM. The CDR3 DNA reads TGTGCCAGCAGTTTTAAAAGGAGGGGGGGAACTGAAGCTTTCTTT. Amino acid sequence: CASSFKRRGGTEAFF.

The CDR3 sequence is CATARSNQPQHF. The CDR3 nucleotides are TGTGCCACAGCAAGGAGCAATCAGCCCCAGCATTTT. The chain recombines TRBV6-6 with TRBJ1-5; D not certain. Trimming shortened V by 10 bases and J by 1 base, and 8 bases separated the two germline ends. CDR3 length: 12 residues. Germline V lookup: CDR1 MNHNY, CDR2 SVGAGI (reference sequence).

The V and J genes are TRBV4-1 and TRBJ1-5; 9 nucleotides agree with TRBD1. The CDR3 is 14 residues long. The germline V gene has CDR1 MGHRA and CDR2 YSYEKL. J gave up 6 bases and V 3 bases, and 3 bases lay outside the gene matches. The DNA of the CDR3 is TGCGCCAGCAGCCACAGGGACAGGGCTCAGCCCCAGCATTTT. This codes for CASSHRDRAQPQHF.

The CDR3, as DNA: TGTGCCAGCAGCTTAGTTAGCGAGGGCGGTGAAAAACTGTTTTTT. It translates to CASSLVSEGGEKLFF. The V and J genes are TRBV7-2 and TRBJ1-4, with D unresolved. V gave up 1 base and J gave up 7 bases, with 13 bases separating them. Per germline, CDR1 SGHTA and CDR2 FQGNSA. The CDR3 totals 15 residues.

The chain recombines TRBV27 with TRBJ1-5; D remains ambiguous. Trimming shortened V by 6 bases and J by 4 bases, and 25 bases separated the two germline ends. Germline V gene sequence: CDR1 MNHEY, CDR2 SMNVEV (reference sequence). The CDR3 has 18 residues. CDR3 region: CASRPGYPLSGGNQPQHF. The CDR3 DNA follows: TGTGCCAGCAGACCGGGATATCCTCTTTCGGGCGGGAATCAGCCCCAGCATTTT.

This clone was counted between two and nine times. This chain joins TRBV28 and TRBJ1-2; D not resolved. The CDR3 covers 16 residues. Germline CDR1 MDHEN, CDR2 SYDVKM. V gave up 6 bases and J gave up 8 bases, with 25 bases separating them. The CDR3 is CASSFHFDWNRDGYTF. DNA of the CDR3: TGTGCCAGCAGCTTTCACTTCGACTGGAATCGAGACGGCTACACCTTC.

The chain carries TRBV7-3 and TRBJ2-1; perhaps TRBD2 as D (5 bases). V was trimmed by 2 bases and J by 7 bases, leaving 12 bases between them. The CDR3 is 14 amino acids. Germline V gives CDR1 SGHTA, CDR2 FQGTGA. The CDR3 nucleotides are TGTGCCAGCAGCTTACGGGCTAGCTCAAATGAGCAGTTCTTC. This gives the protein CASSLRASSNEQFF. The whole variable domain, remainder taken from reference TRBV7-3 and TRBJ2-1, is GAGVSQTPSNKVTEKGKYVELRCDPISGHTALYWYRQSLGQGPEFLIYFQGTGAADDSGLPNDRFFAVRPEGSVSTLKIQRTERGDSAVYLCASSLRASSNEQFFGPGTRLTVL.

There are a few counts of this clone. The chain combines TRBV28 with TRBJ2-3; 8 bases align to TRBD1. J was trimmed by 0 bases and V by 5 bases; bases with no gene match: 4. In germline, CDR1 is MDHEN, CDR2 SYDVKM. The CDR3 extends over 15 amino acids. The CDR3 DNA sequence: TGTGCCAGCAGTCATCGGACAGGGAGCACAGATACGCAGTATTTT. It is translated as CASSHRTGSTDTQYF.

V and J are TRBV2 and TRBJ2-3; D uncertain. CDR1 and CDR2 (germline): SNHLY, FYNNEI. This CDR3 has 12 residues. V lost 9 bases and J lost 0, with 7 bases in between. The CDR3: CASSSSTDTQYF. CDR3 nucleotides: TGTGCCAGTAGTAGTAGCACAGATACGCAGTATTTT.

This sequence joins TRBV25-1 and TRBJ2-3; D not resolved. Germline CDR1 MGHDK, CDR2 SYGVNS. V lost 4 bases and J 6 bases, leaving 8 bases between the germline ends. CDR3 length: 12 residues. The CDR3 sequence is CASSVPEDTQYF. DNA for the CDR3: TGTGCCAGCAGTGTTCCGGAGGATACGCAGTATTTT.

There are a few counts of this clone. J is TRBJ2-3 and V is TRBV28; no clear D gene. The CDR3 runs 15 residues. V lost 2 bases and J 1 base, leaving 10 bases between the germline ends. CDR1 and CDR2 (germline): MDHEN, SYDVKM. The CDR3: CASSLVSRRTDTQYF. Here the CDR3 DNA reads TGTGCCAGCAGTTTAGTTAGCAGACGCACAGATACGCAGTATTTT.

DNA for the CDR3: TGTGCCAGCAGCCGAACCACTAGCGGGAGGAGTGATGAGCAGTTCTTC. Amino acid sequence: CASSRTTSGRSDEQFF. The chain carries TRBV7-9 and TRBJ2-1, with 12 bases that match TRBD2. This CDR3 is built from 16 residues. Germline loops: CDR1 SEHNR, CDR2 FQNEAQ (reference sequence). V gave up 5 bases and J gave up 8 bases; unmatched junction bases: 10. The full variable domain, in which reference TRBV7-9 and TRBJ2-1 provide the parts outside the CDR3, is DTGVSQNPRHKITKRGQNVTFRCDPISEHNRLYWYRQTLGQGPEFLTYFQNEAQLEKSRLLSDRFSAERPKGSFSTLEIQRTEQGDSAMYLCASSRTTSGRSDEQFFGPGTRLTVL.

A note on this clone: A junction boundary mismatches the germline segment, possibly from a read error. The chain recombines TRBV6-5 with TRBJ1-5; D gene uncertain. CDR1 is MNHEY, CDR2 SVGAGI, per germline. The CDR3 is 12 amino acids. CDR3 sequence reads: CASLSGAGIKGF. The CDR3 region has the DNA TGTGCCAGCTTATCAGGAGCGGGAATCAAAGGCTTT.

This chain connects TRBV3-1 (or the pseudogene TRBV3-2) to TRBJ2-5; a weak D match, TRBD2 (5 bases). The CDR3 is made up of 14 amino acids. Germline V gene lookup returns CDR1 LGHDT and CDR2 YNNKEL (reference sequence). Trimming shortened V by 1 base and J by 2 bases, and 8 bases separated the two germline ends. The CDR3 sequence: CASSQVGGQETQYF. CDR3 coding DNA: TGTGCCAGCAGCCAAGTCGGCGGGCAAGAGACCCAGTACTTC.

The rearrangement joins TRBV18 to TRBJ1-1, with a possible D match to TRBD1 (6 bases). CDR1 and CDR2 from the germline V gene are KGHSH and LQKENI. The CDR3 loop spans 11 amino acids. Trimming removed 2 bases from V and 10 bases from J, with 8 bases in between. DNA of the CDR3: TGTGCCAGCTCACCAAGGGGGAGAGCTTTCTTT. As protein: CASSPRGRAFF. The full variable domain, completed using reference TRBV18 and TRBJ1-1, is NAGVMQNPRHLVRRRGQEARLRCSPMKGHSHVYWYRQLPEEGLKFMVYLQKENIIDESGMPKERFSAEFPKEGPSILRIQQVVRGDSAAYFCASSPRGRAFFGQGTRLTVV.

This clone was seen a few times. The chain employs TRBV11-2 and TRBJ2-1; D gene ambiguous. CDR3 length: 14 residues. Germline CDR1 and CDR2: SGHAT and FQNNGV. The V end lost 0 bases, the J end lost 10 bases, and 13 bases lay between the germline ends. The CDR3 DNA is TGTGCCAGCAGCTTAGAGGCGTCGGTCGCAGAGCAGTTCTTC. As protein: CASSLEASVAEQFF.

The V gene is TRBV4-3, the J gene TRBJ1-1, with D possibly TRBD1 on 5 matching bases. The CDR3 contains 16 residues. Germline lookup yields CDR1 LGHNA and CDR2 YSLEER. The V end lost 2 bases, the J end lost 5 bases, and 18 bases lay between the germline ends. CDR3 sequence (DNA): TGCGCCAGCAGCCAACTCGATTTGGCGGAGGGGACTGAAGCTTTCTTT. This encodes CASSQLDLAEGTEAFF.

The chain has TRBV5-5 and TRBJ1-3; D is unresolved. CDR3 length: 14 amino acids. Germline V CDR1 and CDR2: SGHKS, YYEKEE (reference sequence). Trimming removed 1 base from V and 3 bases from J, with 8 bases in between. The CDR3 is CASSLRRNGNTIYF. The CDR3 DNA is TGTGCCAGCAGCTTGAGACGCAATGGAAACACCATATATTTT.

The chain is built from TRBV6-2 or TRBV6-3 and TRBJ1-1; D is ambiguous. The length of the CDR3 is 13 residues. The ends were cut back, 0 bases at V and 10 bases at J, with 12 bases in the middle. Germline V gene sequence: CDR1 MNHEY, CDR2 SVGEGT. CDR3 DNA sequence: TGTGCCAGCAGTTACTCAGTGAGATTCTCAGCTTTCTTT. Residues: CASSYSVRFSAFF.

The chain recombines TRBV5-1 with TRBJ2-1; 9 bases match TRBD2. This CDR3 region has 15 residues. Germline assignment: CDR1 SGHRS and CDR2 YFSETQ. J lost 3 bases, V lost 1 base, and 2 bases had no gene match. CDR3 in amino acids: CASSLTTSGYNEQFF. The CDR3 DNA sequence: TGCGCCAGCAGCTTGACGACTAGCGGCTACAATGAGCAGTTCTTC.

The chain couples TRBV7-8 to TRBJ1-4; D is uncertain. The germline V gene has CDR1 SGHVS and CDR2 FQNEAQ. The CDR3 spans 15 residues. The V gene lost 4 bases and the J gene lost 7 bases, with 16 bases spanning the gap. Here the CDR3 reads CASSSAAAGFEKLFF. The CDR3 nucleotides are TGTGCCAGCAGCTCTGCCGCGGCAGGATTTGAAAAACTGTTTTTT.

This chain uses TRBV3-1 (or the pseudogene TRBV3-2) with TRBJ2-7; no reliable D call. The CDR3 has 12 residues. Germline V gives CDR1 LGHDT, CDR2 YNNKEL (reference sequence). Trimming took off 0 bases at V and 3 bases at J, with 3 bases between the two ends. CDR3 coding DNA: TGTGCCAGCAGCCAAGATCACTACGAGCAGTACTTC. Translated: CASSQDHYEQYF.

The rearrangement links TRBV7-8 to TRBJ2-5, with TRBD2 matching 13 bases. V trimming: 1 base; J trimming: 7 bases; junction bases outside the gene matches: 6. This CDR3 is built from 16 residues. CDR1 is SGHVS and CDR2 is FQNEAQ in the germline V gene. For the CDR3, the DNA is TGTGCCAGCAGCTTAGAGGGACTAGCGGGAATGGGGACCCAGTACTTC. This sequence encodes CASSLEGLAGMGTQYF.

This clone was recorded a few times. This chain uses TRBV30 with TRBJ2-7, with unresolved D. The CDR3 extends over 12 amino acids. V dropped 3 bases and J dropped 4 bases, with 10 bases sitting between them. Per the germline V gene, CDR1 is GTSNPN and CDR2 is SVGIG (reference sequence). CDR3: CAWSDNSYEQYF. The CDR3 region has the DNA TGTGCCTGGAGCGACAATAGTTACGAGCAGTACTTC.

This chain connects TRBV19 to TRBJ1-5; D unclear. The germline V and J ends were trimmed by 7 bases and 9 bases, with 13 bases remaining between them. Germline lookup yields CDR1 LNHDA and CDR2 SQIVND (reference sequence). The CDR3 has 12 residues. The CDR3 is CASTERMGPQHF. The DNA of the CDR3 is TGTGCCAGTACCGAGCGGATGGGGCCCCAGCATTTT.

The chain links TRBV11-2 to TRBJ2-7; no reliable D call. CDR1 is SGHAT, CDR2 FQNNGV, per germline. The CDR3 length is 12 residues. The V end was cut by 1 base, the J end by 3 bases, with 4 bases between. CDR3 loop: CASSLGHYEQYF. As DNA, the CDR3 is TGTGCCAGCAGCTTAGGGCACTACGAGCAGTACTTC.

V usage is TRBV21-1 and J usage is TRBJ1-4. TRBV21-1 is a pseudogene segment. CDR3 length equals 15 residues. The DNA of the CDR3 is TGTGCCAGCAGCGGGGCGCGGGGGTATAGCGAAAAACTGTTTTTT. Translation gives CASSGARGYSEKLFF.

Comment on this clone: Other DNA sequences in this specimen translate into the identical CDR3. CDR3 residues: CASSLVSSYEQYF. For the CDR3, the DNA is TGTGCCAGCAGCTTAGTGAGCTCCTACGAGCAGTACTTC. The chain joins TRBV7-2 to TRBJ2-7; D remains unclear. This CDR3 spans 13 amino acids. Per germline, CDR1 SGHTA and CDR2 FQGNSA. Deletions cut 1 base from V and 0 bases from J, with 4 bases between.